This T cell receptor beta chain originates from a study of Ad26.COV2.S vaccination and SARS-CoV-2 variants. Sequencing was performed with immunoSEQ multiplex PCR; in TCRdb, only in-frame clones are kept and a portion is missing. The data contain approximately 240,000 clones, approximately 88% of them singletons. The treatment: over 15 received Ad26.COV2.S at low or high dose, single or two shots; roughly 5 received placebo; per-sample allocation not given. Sampling was done on day 63 after the first vaccine or placebo injection. Germline values: CDR1 SGDLS, CDR2 YYNGEE. V shed 0 bases and J shed 5 bases, with 9 bases lying between them. This CDR3 spans 15 amino acids.

This clonotype was obtained from a person aged 18-60 years who received the Ad26.COV2.S COVID-19 vaccine or a placebo. The sequenced sample was peripheral blood, obtained in a trial of Ad26.COV2.S vaccine versus placebo. J is TRBJ1-6 and V is TRBV9, with D possibly matching TRBD1 (5 bases). This CDR3 reads CASSVGTTDNSPLHF. The CDR3 DNA follows: TGTGCCAGCAGCGTAGGGACAACGGATAATTCACCCCTCCACTTT.